This T cell receptor (beta chain) comes out of a study of T-cell reconstitution after alpha-beta-depleted transplantation in children. A library of TCRbeta sequences, prepared with unique molecular identifiers, was generated. TCRdb re-derived calls from the PCR reads in MiXCR, one entry per CDR3 protein. In the table there are about 470,000 distinct CDR3 sequences, approximately 41% of which are singletons. There are many counts of this clonotype. V lost 8 bases to trimming and J lost 2 bases, with 16 bases between them. Germline V gene data show CDR1 as MNHNS and CDR2 as SASEGT. The CDR3 is 14 amino acids.

The sequenced sample was PBMCs, obtained before TCRalphabeta/CD19-depleted stem cell transplant. The TCR sequence derives from a girl aged 2 to 10 with aplastic anemia, due to receive a stem cell transplant. The rearrangement links TRBV6-1 to TRBJ2-7, with D possibly called TRBD1 or TRBD2 (6 bases each). The CDR3 region has the DNA TGTGCCAGCTATGCCGGGGGCGGACCCTACGAGCAGTACTTC. Amino acid sequence: CASYAGGGPYEQYF.